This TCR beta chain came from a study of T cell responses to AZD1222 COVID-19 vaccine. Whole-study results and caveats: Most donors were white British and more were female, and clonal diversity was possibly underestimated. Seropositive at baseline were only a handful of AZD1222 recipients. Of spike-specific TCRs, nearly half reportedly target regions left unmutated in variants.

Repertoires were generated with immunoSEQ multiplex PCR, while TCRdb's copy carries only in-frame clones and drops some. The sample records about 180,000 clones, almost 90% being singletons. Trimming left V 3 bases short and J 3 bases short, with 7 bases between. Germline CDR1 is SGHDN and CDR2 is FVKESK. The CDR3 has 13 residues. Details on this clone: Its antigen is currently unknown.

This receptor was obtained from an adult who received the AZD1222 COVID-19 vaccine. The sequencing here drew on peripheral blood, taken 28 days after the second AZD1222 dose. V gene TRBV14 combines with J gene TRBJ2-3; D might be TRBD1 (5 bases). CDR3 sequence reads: CASSHPGTDTQYF. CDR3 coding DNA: TGTGCCAGCAGCCACCCAGGGACAGATACGCAGTATTTT.